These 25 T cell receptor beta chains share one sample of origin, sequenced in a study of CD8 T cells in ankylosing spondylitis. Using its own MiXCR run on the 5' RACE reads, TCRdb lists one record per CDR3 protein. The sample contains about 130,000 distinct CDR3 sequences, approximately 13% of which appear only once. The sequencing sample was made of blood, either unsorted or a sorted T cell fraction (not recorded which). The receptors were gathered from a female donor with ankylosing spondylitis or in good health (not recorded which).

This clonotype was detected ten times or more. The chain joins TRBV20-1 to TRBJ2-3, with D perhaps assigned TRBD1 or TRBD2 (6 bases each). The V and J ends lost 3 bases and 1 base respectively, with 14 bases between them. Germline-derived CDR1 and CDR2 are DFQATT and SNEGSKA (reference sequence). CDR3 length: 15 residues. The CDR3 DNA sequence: TGCAGTGCTAGTTCCGGGGGCGCCGGCACAGATACGCAGTATTTT. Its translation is CSASSGGAGTDTQYF.

CDR3 DNA sequence: TGTGCCAGCGACCGGGACGGATTGAGTTACGAGCAGTACTTC. It yields the protein CASDRDGLSYEQYF. The V call is TRBV6-2 or TRBV6-3, the J call TRBJ2-7; D possibly matches TRBD1 or TRBD2 (5 bases each). Trimming pared 8 bases from V and 4 bases from J, leaving 18 bases between. The CDR3 consists of 14 residues. Germline-derived CDR1 and CDR2 are MNHEY and SVGEGT.

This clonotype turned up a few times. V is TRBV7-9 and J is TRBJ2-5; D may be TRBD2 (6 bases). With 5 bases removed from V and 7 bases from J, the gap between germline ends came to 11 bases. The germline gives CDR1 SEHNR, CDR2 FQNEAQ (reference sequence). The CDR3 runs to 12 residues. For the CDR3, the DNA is TGTGCCAGCAGCCGTAGGGAGGCGACCCAGTACTTC. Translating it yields CASSRREATQYF.

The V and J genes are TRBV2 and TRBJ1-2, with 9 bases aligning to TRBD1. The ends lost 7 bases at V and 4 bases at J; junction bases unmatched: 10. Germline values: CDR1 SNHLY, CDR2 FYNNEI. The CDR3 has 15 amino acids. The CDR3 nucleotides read TGTGCCAGCACCAAGGACAGGGGAATCCCCTATGGCTACACCTTC. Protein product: CASTKDRGIPYGYTF. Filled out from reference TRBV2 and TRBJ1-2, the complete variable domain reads EPEVTQTPSHQVTQMGQEVILRCVPISNHLYFYWYRQILGQKVEFLVSFYNNEISEKSEIFDDQFSVERPDGSNFTLKIRSTKLEDSAMYFCASTKDRGIPYGYTFGSGTRLTVV.

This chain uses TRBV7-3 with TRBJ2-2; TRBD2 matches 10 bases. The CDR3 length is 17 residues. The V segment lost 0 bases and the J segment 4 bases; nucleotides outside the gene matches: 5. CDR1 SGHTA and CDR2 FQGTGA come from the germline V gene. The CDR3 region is CASSLTPGLASTGELFF. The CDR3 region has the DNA TGTGCCAGCAGCTTAACCCCGGGACTAGCGTCCACCGGGGAGCTGTTTTTT.

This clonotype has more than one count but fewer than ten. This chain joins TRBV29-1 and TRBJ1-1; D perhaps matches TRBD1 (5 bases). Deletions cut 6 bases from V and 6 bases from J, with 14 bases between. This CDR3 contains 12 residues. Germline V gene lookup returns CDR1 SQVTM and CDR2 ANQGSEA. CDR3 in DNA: TGCAGCGTGATCATTCGAGGGGCTGAAGCTTTCTTT. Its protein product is CSVIIRGAEAFF.

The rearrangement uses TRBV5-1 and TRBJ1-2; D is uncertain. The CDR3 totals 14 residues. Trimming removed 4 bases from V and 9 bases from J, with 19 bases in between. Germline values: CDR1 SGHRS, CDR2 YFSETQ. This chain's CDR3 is CASSPREMLIRYTF. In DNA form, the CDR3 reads TGCGCCAGCAGCCCCCGGGAGATGCTTATCCGCTACACCTTC.

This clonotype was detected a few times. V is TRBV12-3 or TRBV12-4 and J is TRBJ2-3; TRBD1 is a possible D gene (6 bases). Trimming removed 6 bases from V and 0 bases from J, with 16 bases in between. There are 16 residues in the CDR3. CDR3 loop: CASRFDTTGSTDTQYF. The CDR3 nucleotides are TGTGCCAGCAGATTCGATACGACAGGTAGCACAGATACGCAGTATTTT.

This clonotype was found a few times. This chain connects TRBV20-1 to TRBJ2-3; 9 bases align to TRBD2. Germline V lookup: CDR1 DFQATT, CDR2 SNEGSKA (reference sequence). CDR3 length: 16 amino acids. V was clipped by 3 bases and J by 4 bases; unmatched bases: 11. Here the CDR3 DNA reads TGCAGTGCTAGGGGACTAGCTCCGGGGGTGTCAGATACGCAGTATTTT. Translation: CSARGLAPGVSDTQYF.

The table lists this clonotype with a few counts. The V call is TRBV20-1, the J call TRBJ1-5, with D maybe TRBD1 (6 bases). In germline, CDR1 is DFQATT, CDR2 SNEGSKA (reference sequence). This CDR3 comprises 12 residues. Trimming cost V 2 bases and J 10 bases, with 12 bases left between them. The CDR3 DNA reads TGCAGTGCTAGATCCGAAGGGGGACCCCAGCATTTT. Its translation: CSARSEGGPQHF.

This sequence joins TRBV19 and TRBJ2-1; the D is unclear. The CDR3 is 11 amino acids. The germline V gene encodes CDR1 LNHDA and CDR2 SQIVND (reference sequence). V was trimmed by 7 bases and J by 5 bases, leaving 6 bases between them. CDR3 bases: TGTGCCAGTACTTTGAACAATGAGCAGTTCTTC. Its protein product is CASTLNNEQFF. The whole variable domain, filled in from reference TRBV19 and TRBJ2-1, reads DGGITQSPKYLFRKEGQNVTLSCEQNLNHDAMYWYRQDPGQGLRLIYYSQIVNDFQKGDIAEGYSVSREKKESFPLTVTSAQKNPTAFYLCASTLNNEQFFGPGTRLTVL.

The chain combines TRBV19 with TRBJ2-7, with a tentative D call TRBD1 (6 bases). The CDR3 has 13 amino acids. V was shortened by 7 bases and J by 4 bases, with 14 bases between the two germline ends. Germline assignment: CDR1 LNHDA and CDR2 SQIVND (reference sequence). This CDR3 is CASNSRGSYEQYF. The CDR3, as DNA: TGTGCCAGTAACAGCAGGGGATCATACGAGCAGTACTTC. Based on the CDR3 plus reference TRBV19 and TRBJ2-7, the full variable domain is DGGITQSPKYLFRKEGQNVTLSCEQNLNHDAMYWYRQDPGQGLRLIYYSQIVNDFQKGDIAEGYSVSREKKESFPLTVTSAQKNPTAFYLCASNSRGSYEQYFGPGTRLTVT.

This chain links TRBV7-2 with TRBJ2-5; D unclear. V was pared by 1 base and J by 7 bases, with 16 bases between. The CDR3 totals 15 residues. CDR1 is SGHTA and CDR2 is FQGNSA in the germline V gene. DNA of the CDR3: TGTGCCAGCAGCTTAGTAACGGTTTTGGCAGGGACCCAGTACTTC. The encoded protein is CASSLVTVLAGTQYF.

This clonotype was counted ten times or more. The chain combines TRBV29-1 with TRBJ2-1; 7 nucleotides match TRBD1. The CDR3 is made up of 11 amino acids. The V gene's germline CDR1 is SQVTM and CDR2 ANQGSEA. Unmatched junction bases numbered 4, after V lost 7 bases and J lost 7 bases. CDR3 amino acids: CSGRQGNEQFF. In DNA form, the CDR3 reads TGCAGCGGAAGACAGGGAAATGAGCAGTTCTTC.

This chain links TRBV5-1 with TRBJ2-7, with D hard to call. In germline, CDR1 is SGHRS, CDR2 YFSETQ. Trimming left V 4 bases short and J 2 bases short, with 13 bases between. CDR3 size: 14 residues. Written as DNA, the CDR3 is TGCGCCAGCAGCAGAACGACTGAAACCTACGAGCAGTACTTC. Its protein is CASSRTTETYEQYF.

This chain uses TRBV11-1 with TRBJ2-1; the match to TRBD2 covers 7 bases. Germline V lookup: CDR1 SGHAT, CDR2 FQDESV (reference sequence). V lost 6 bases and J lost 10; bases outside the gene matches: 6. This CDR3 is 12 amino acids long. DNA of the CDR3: TGTGCCAGCAGAGGGAGGGTTAGGGAGCAGTTCTTC. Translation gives CASRGRVREQFF.

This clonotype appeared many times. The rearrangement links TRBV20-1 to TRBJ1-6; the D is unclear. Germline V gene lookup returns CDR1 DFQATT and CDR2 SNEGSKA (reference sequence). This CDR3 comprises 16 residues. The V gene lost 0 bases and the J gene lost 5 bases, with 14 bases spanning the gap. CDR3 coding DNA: TGCAGTGCTAGAGATGAGGGAGCGACCAATAATTCACCCCTCCACTTT. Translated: CSARDEGATNNSPLHF.

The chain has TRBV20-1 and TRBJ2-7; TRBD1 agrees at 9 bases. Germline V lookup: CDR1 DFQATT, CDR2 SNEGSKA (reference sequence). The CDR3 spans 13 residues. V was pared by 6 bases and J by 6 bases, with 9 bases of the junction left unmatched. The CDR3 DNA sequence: TGCAGTGCCTCCGGGACAGGGAAGGGCGAGCAGTACTTC. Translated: CSASGTGKGEQYF.

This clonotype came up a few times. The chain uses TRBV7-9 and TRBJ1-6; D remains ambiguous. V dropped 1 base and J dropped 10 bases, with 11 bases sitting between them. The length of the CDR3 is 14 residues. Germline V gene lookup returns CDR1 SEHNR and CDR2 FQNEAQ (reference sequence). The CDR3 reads CASSLGASNSPLHF. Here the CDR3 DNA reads TGTGCCAGCAGCTTAGGCGCCAGTAACTCACCCCTCCACTTT.

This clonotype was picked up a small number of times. The CDR3 sequence: CASSSRGQQDMNTEAFF. CDR3 coding DNA: TGCGCCAGCAGCTCCCGCGGACAGCAAGACATGAACACTGAAGCTTTCTTT. The chain recombines TRBV5-1 with TRBJ1-1; the D gene is possibly TRBD1 (6 bases). Germline V lookup: CDR1 SGHRS, CDR2 YFSETQ. The CDR3 is made up of 17 amino acids. V lost 3 bases, J lost 0 bases, and 18 bases lay in between.

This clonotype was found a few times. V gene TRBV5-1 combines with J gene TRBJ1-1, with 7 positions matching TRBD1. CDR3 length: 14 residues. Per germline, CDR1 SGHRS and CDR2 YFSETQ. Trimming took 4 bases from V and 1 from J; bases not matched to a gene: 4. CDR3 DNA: TGCGCCAGCAGCGCGGGACAGAGGAACACTGAAGCTTTCTTT. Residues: CASSAGQRNTEAFF.

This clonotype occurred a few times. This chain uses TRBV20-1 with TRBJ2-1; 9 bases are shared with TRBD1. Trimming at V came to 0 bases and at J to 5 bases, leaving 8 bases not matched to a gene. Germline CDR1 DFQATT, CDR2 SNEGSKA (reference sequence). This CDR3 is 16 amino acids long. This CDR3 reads CSARDDGTGLHNEQFF. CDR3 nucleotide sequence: TGCAGTGCTAGAGATGACGGGACAGGGCTTCACAATGAGCAGTTCTTC.

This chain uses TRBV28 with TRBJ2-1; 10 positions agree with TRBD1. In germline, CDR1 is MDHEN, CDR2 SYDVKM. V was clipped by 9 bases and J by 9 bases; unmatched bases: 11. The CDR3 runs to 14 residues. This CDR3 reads CASLDRGLTSEQFF. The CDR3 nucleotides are TGTGCCAGTCTAGACAGGGGGCTGACAAGTGAGCAGTTCTTC.

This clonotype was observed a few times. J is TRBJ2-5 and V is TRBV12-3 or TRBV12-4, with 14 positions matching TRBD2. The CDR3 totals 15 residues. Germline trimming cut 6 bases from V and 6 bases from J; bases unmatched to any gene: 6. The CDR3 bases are TGTGCCAGCAGAGCGACTAGCGGGGGGGAAAAGACCCAGTACTTC. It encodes CASRATSGGEKTQYF.

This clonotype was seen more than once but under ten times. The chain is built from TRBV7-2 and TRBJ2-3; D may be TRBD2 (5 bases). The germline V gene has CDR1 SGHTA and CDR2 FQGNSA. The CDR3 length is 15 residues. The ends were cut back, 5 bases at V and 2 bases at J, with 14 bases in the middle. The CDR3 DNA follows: TGTGCCAGCAGCCTAACGAGGGAAATCACAGATACGCAGTATTTT. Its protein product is CASSLTREITDTQYF.